This T cell receptor beta chain was identified during a study of PD-L1 blockade in urothelial cancer. Study summary: Men with urothelial cancer arising in the bladder made up about 85% of the roughly 30 patients.

The time point denotes: peripheral blood 6 weeks after treatment start. Trimming cost V 2 bases and J 9 bases; bases outside gene matches: 17. CDR3 length: 18 amino acids. Looked up from germline, CDR1 is SGHVS and CDR2 is FNYEAQ. The method was immunoSEQ multiplex PCR; TCRdb's version includes in-frame clones alone and lacks a portion of them. The data contain about 120,000 clones, about 83% of them seen just once; the ten biggest clones take up around 2.4%. The TCR sequence derives from a man over 45 with urothelial cancer. The chain employs TRBV7-6 and TRBJ2-1; TRBD2 matches at 9 bases. The sample was PBMCs, taken around atezolizumab (anti-PD-L1) treatment. The CDR3 reads CASSLSMTGSGRGVEQFF. Here the CDR3 DNA reads TGTGCCAGCAGCTTATCAATGACAGGTAGCGGGAGAGGAGTTGAGCAGTTCTTC.